This entry is about one TCR beta chain. With 60 Vbeta and 13 Jbeta primers, the PCR was carried out. The data were produced by immunoSEQ multiplex PCR, yet TCRdb's version contains in-frame clones alone and is incomplete. The sample records some 80,000 clones, 78% being singletons. This sample was taken from a study of cytomegalovirus exposure and HLA in healthy donors. The CDR3 length is 17 residues. Germline lookup yields CDR1 MDHEN and CDR2 SYDVKM. Trimming shortened V by 4 bases and J by 12 bases, and 28 bases separated the two germline ends. The material sequenced was PBMCs. The chain joins TRBV28 to TRBJ2-1, with D perhaps TRBD2 (6 bases). The sequence came from a man aged 35 to 55 in good health and CMV-seronegative. The chain's CDR3 is CASSSQGWASARRRQFF. In DNA, the CDR3 is TGTGCCAGCAGTTCTCAGGGTTGGGCTAGCGCCAGGAGACGGCAGTTCTTC. Full variable domain (remainder filled in from reference TRBV28 and TRBJ2-1): DVKVTQSSRYLVKRTGEKVFLECVQDMDHENMFWYRQDPGLGLRLIYFSYDVKMKEKGDIPEGYSVSREKKERFSLILESASTNQTSMYLCASSSQGWASARRRQFFGPGTRLTVL.